The source of this T cell receptor beta chain is a study of blood T cell repertoires in COVID-19. As for the study in general: Acute-phase and convalescent COVID-19 samples originated in the United States, Italy and Spain. Sources were T cells, B-cell-depleted T cells, or PBMCs; the material itself was cDNA or gDNA.

This CDR3 contains 19 residues. V lost 0 bases and J lost 1; bases outside the gene matches: 8. Looked up from germline, CDR1 is SGHKS and CDR2 is YYEKEE (reference sequence). Per the study methods: Nucleated cell counts were estimated from reference gene primer amplification. Profiled with immunoSEQ multiplex PCR; TCRdb holds only in-frame clones, not every one. V, J and clone size are taken as reported in that table, and D and trimming were inferred from the DNA itself. The top ten clones hold approximately 31% of a sample with around 13,000 clones, 88% of them seen once. This sequence joins TRBV5-5 and TRBJ2-6, with TRBD2 matching 9 bases. This receptor was obtained from a human donor in a cohort sampled during active COVID-19. Sequencing input: peripheral blood. CDR3 nucleotide sequence: TGTGCCAGCAGCTTGGCCGGCGGGAGGGTTATTTCTGGGGCCAACGTCCTGACTTTC. Encoded protein: CASSLAGGRVISGANVLTF.